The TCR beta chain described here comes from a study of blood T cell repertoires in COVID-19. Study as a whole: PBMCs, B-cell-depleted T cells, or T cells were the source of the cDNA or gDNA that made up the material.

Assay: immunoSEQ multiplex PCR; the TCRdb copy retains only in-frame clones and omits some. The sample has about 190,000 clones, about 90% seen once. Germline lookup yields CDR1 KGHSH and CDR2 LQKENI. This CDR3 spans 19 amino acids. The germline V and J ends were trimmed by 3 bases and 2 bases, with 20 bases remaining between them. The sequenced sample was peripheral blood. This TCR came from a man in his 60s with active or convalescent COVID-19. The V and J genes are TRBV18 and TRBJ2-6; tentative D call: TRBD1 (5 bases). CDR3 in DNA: TGTGCCAGCTCACCGTCCGGCGTGGCAGGGTCGACTGGGGCCAACGTCCTGACTTTC. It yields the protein CASSPSGVAGSTGANVLTF. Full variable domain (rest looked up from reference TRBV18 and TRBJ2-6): NAGVMQNPRHLVRRRGQEARLRCSPMKGHSHVYWYRQLPEEGLKFMVYLQKENIIDESGMPKERFSAEFPKEGPSILRIQQVVRGDSAAYFCASSPSGVAGSTGANVLTFGAGSRLTVL.